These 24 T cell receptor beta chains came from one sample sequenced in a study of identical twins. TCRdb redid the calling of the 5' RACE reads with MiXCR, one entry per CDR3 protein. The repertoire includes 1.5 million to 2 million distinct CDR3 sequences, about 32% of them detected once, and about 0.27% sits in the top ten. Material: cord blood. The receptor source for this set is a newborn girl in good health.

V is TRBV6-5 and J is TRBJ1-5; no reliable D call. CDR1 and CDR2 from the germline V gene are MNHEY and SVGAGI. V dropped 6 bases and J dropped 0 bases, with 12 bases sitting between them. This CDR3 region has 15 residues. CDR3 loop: CASSDRQTSNQPQHF. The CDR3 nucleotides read TGTGCCAGCAGCGACCGACAAACTAGCAATCAGCCCCAGCATTTT.

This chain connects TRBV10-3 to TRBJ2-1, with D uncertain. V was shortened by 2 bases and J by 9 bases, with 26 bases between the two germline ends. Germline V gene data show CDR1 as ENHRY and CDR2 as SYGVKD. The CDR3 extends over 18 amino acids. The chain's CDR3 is CAISEPSLSGLRFSEQFF. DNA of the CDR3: TGTGCCATCAGTGAGCCCAGTTTATCCGGGCTCCGCTTTAGTGAGCAGTTCTTC.

This chain's CDR3 is CSARLPGQGYEQYF. Here the CDR3 DNA reads TGCAGTGCTAGATTGCCGGGACAGGGGTACGAGCAGTACTTC. The rearrangement uses TRBV20-1 and TRBJ2-7; TRBD1 matches at 10 bases. The V segment lost 2 bases and the J segment 4 bases; nucleotides outside the gene matches: 5. The CDR3 has 14 amino acids. Germline V CDR1 and CDR2: DFQATT, SNEGSKA (reference sequence).

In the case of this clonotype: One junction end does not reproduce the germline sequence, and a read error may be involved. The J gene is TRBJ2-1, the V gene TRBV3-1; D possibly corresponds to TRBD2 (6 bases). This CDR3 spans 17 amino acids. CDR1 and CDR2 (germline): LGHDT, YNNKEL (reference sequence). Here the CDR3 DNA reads TGTGCCAGCAGCCATGATGCCGGGACTTCTCCCTACAATGAGCAGTCCTTC. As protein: CASSHDAGTSPYNEQSF.

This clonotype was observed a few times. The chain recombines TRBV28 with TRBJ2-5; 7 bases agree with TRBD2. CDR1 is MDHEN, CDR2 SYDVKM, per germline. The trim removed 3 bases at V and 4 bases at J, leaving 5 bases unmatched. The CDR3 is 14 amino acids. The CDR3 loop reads CASSFRVAGETQYF. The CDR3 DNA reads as TGTGCCAGCAGTTTTCGGGTAGCGGGAGAGACCCAGTACTTC.

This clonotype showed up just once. CDR3 bases: TGCAGTGCTAGGGCGCAGGGCAGAGATGAGCAGTTCTTC. Protein: CSARAQGRDEQFF. The rearrangement uses TRBV20-1 and TRBJ2-1; tentatively, D is TRBD1 (5 bases). The CDR3 length is 13 residues. Germline V gene data show CDR1 as DFQATT and CDR2 as SNEGSKA (reference sequence). Deletions cut 3 bases from V and 8 bases from J, with 14 bases between.

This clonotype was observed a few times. This CDR3 is CASSFLGTDTLGYTF. The CDR3 nucleotides are TGTGCCAGCAGTTTCCTCGGGACCGACACCCTAGGCTACACCTTC. The gene calls are TRBV27 and TRBJ1-2, with D maybe TRBD1 (5 bases). The germline CDR1 and CDR2 sequences are MNHEY and SMNVEV (reference sequence). This CDR3 has 15 residues. Trimming stripped 3 bases from V and 8 bases from J, with 19 bases between.

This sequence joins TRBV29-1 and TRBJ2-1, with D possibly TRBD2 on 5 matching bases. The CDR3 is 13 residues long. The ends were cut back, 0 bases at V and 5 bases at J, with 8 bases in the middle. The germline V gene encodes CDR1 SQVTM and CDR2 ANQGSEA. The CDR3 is CSVEDLSDNEQFF. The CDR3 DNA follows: TGCAGCGTTGAAGATCTTAGCGACAATGAGCAGTTCTTC.

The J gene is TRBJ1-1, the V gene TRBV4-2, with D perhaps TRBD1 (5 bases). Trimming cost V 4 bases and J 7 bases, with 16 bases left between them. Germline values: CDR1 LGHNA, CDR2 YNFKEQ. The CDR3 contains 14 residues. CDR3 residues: CASSLSRGVGEAFF. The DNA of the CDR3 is TGTGCCAGCAGCCTATCTCGGGGGGTGGGTGAAGCTTTCTTT.

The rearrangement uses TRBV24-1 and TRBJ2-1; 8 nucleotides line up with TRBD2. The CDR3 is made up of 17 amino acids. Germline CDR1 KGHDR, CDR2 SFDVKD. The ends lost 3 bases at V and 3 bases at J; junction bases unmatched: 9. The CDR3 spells CATSDGAGTRYYNEQFF. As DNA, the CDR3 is TGTGCCACCAGTGATGGAGCCGGGACTAGATACTACAATGAGCAGTTCTTC.

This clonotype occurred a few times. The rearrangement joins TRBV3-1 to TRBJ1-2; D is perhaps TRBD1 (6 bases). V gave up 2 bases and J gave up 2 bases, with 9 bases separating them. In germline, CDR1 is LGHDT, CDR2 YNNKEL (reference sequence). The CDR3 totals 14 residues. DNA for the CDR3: TGTGCCAGCAGCCAACCACAGGGAAACTATGGCTACACCTTC. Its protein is CASSQPQGNYGYTF.

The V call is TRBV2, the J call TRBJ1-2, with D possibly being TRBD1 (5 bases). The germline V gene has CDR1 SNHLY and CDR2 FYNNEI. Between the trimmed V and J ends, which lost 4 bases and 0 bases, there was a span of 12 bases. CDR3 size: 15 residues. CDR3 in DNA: TGTGCCAGCAGTGTGGGGGGGATCACTAACTATGGCTACACCTTC. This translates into CASSVGGITNYGYTF.

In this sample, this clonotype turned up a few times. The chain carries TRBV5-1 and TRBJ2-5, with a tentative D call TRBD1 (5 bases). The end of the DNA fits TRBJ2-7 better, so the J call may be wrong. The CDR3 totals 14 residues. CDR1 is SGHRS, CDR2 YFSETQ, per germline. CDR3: CASSLVGSRDEQYF. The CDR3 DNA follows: TGCGCCAGCAGCTTGGTGGGCTCCAGGGACGAGCAGTACTTC.

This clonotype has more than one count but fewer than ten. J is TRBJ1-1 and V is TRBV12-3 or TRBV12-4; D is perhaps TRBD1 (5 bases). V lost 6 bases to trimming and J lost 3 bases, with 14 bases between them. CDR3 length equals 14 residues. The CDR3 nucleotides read TGTGCCAGCAGCTTCGCTGGGACGGACACTGAAGCTTTCTTT. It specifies CASSFAGTDTEAFF.

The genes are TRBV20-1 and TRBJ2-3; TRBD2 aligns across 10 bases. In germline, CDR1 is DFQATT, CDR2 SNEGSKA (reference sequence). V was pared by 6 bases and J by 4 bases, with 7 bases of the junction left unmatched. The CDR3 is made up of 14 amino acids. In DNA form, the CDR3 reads TGCAGTGCCCGGACTAGCGGTTCGGCAGATACGCAGTATTTT. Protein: CSARTSGSADTQYF.

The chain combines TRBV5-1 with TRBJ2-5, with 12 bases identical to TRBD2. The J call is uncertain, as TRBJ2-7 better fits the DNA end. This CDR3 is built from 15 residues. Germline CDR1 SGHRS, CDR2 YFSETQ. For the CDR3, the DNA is TGCGCCAGCAGCCTACGGACTAGCGGGATCGGCGAGCAGTACTTC. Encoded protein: CASSLRTSGIGEQYF.

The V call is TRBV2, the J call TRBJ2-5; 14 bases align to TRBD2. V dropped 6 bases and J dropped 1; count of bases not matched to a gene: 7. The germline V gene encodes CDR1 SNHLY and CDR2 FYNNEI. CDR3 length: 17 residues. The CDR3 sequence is CASRRTSGGPLQETQYF. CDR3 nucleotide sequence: TGTGCCAGCAGAAGGACTAGCGGGGGGCCTCTCCAAGAGACCCAGTACTTC.

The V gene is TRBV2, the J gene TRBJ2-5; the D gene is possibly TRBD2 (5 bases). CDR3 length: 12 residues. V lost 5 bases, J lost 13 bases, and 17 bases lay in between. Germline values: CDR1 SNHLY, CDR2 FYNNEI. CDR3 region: CASSKDWKARYF. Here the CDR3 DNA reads TGTGCCAGCAGTAAGGACTGGAAAGCGCGGTACTTC.

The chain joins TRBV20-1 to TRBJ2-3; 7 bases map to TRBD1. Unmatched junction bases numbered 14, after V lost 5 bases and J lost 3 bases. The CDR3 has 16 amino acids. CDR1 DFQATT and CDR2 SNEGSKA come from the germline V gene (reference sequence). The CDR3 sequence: CSALPVPGQETDTQYF. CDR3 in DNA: TGCAGTGCTCTCCCCGTCCCAGGACAGGAAACAGATACGCAGTATTTT.

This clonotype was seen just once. The CDR3 nucleotides are TGTGCCAGCAGCGACAGGTGGGATGCGGCCCAGCATTTT. Protein: CASSDRWDAAQHF. This chain connects TRBV11-2 to TRBJ1-5, with a weak D call TRBD1 (6 bases). The ends were cut back, 5 bases at V and 11 bases at J, with 16 bases in the middle. Germline V lookup: CDR1 SGHAT, CDR2 FQNNGV. The CDR3 has 13 residues. Complete variable domain (other parts from reference TRBV11-2 and TRBJ1-5): EAGVAQSPRYKIIEKRQSVAFWCNPISGHATLYWYQQILGQGPKLLIQFQNNGVVDDSQLPKDRFSAERLKGVDSTLKIQPAKLEDSAVYLCASSDRWDAAQHFGDGTRLSIL.

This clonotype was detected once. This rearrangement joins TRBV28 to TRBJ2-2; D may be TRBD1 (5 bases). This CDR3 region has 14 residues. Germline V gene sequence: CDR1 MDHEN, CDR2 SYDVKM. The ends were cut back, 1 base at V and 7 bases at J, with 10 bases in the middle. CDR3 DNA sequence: TGTGCCAGCAGTTTATCGCCCCAGGGCGGGGAGCTGTTTTTT. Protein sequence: CASSLSPQGGELFF. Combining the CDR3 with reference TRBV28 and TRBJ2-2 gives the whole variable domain DVKVTQSSRYLVKRTGEKVFLECVQDMDHENMFWYRQDPGLGLRLIYFSYDVKMKEKGDIPEGYSVSREKKERFSLILESASTNQTSMYLCASSLSPQGGELFFGEGSRLTVL.

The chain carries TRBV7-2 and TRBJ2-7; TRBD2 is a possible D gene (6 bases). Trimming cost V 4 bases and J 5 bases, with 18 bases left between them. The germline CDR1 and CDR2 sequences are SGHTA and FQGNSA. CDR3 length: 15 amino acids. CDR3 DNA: TGTGCCAGCAGCTCCCCCGGGACTGGGCGGGACGAGCAGTACTTC. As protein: CASSSPGTGRDEQYF.

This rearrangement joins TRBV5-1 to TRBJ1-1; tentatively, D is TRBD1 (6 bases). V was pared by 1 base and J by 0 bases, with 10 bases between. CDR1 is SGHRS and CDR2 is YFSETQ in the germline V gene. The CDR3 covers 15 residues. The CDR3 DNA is TGCGCCAGCAGCTTGATTGGGGACATGAACACTGAAGCTTTCTTT. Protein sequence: CASSLIGDMNTEAFF.

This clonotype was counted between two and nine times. The CDR3 region is CASSLEVPDRGKNQPQHF. The DNA of the CDR3 is TGTGCCAGCAGCTTAGAAGTCCCCGACAGGGGGAAGAATCAGCCCCAGCATTTT. The chain recombines TRBV7-2 with TRBJ1-5, with TRBD1 matching 9 bases. V was clipped by 1 base and J by 4 bases; unmatched bases: 11. The CDR3 extends over 18 amino acids. Germline V lookup: CDR1 SGHTA, CDR2 FQGNSA.